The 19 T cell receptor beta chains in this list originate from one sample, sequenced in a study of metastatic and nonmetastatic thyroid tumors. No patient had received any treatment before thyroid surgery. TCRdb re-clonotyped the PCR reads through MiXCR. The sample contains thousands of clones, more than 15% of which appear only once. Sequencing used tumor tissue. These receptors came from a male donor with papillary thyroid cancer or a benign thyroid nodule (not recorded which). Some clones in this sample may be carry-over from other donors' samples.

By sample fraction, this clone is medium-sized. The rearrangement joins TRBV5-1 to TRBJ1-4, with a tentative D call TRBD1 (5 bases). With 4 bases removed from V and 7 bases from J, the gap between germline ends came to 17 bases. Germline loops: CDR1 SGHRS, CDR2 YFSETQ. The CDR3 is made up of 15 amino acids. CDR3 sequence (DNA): TGCGCCAGCAGCCCCGGGGCCGGGGGTGGTGAAAAACTGTTTTTT. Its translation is CASSPGAGGGEKLFF.

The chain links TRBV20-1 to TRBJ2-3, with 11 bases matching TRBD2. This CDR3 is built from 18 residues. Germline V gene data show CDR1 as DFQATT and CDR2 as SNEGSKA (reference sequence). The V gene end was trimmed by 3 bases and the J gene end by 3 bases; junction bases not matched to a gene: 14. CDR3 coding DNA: TGCAGTGCTAGCGGGACTAGCGGTAGGGAGGTAGCGACAGATACGCAGTATTTT. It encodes CSASGTSGREVATDTQYF.

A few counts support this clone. The CDR3, as DNA: TGTGCCAGCAGCCAAAATTTAGGGACTTGGGTGCTCCCTGATACGCAGTATTTT. The encoded protein is CASSQNLGTWVLPDTQYF. The genes are TRBV14 and TRBJ2-3, with a tentative D call TRBD2 (6 bases). The germline V gene encodes CDR1 SGHDN and CDR2 FVKESK. The V end was cut by 2 bases, the J end by 6 bases, with 24 bases between. This CDR3 comprises 18 residues.

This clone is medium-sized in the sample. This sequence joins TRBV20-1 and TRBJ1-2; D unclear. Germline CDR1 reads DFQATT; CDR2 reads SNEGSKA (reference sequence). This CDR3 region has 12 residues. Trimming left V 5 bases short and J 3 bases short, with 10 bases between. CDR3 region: CSARAQDYGYTF. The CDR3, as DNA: TGCAGTGCTCGTGCCCAGGACTATGGCTACACCTTC.

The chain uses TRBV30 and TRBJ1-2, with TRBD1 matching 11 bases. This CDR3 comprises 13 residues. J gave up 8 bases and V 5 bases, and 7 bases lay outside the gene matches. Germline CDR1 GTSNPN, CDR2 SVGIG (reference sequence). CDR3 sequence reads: CAWAGTGGGGYTF. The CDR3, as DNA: TGTGCCTGGGCCGGGACAGGGGGTGGCGGCTACACCTTC. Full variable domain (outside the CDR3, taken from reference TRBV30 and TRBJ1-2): SQTIHQWPATLVQPVGSPLSLECTVEGTSNPNLYWYRQAAGRGLQLLFYSVGIGQISSEVPQNLSASRPQDRQFILSSKKLLLSDSGFYLCAWAGTGGGGYTFGSGTRLTVV.

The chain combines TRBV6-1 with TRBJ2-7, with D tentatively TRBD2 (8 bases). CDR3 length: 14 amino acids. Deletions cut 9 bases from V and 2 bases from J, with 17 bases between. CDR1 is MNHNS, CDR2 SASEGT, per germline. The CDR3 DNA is TGTGCCAGAGCAGGGGGACTAGAGGCCTACGAGCAGTACTTC. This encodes CARAGGLEAYEQYF.

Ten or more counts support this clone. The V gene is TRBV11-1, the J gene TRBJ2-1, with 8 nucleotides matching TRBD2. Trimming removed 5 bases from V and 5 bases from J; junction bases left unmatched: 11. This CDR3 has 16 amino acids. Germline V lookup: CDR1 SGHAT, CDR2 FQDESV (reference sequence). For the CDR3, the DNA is TGTGCCAGCAGCCCCCGGCGACTAGCGTCCAACAATGAGCAGTTCTTC. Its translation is CASSPRRLASNNEQFF.

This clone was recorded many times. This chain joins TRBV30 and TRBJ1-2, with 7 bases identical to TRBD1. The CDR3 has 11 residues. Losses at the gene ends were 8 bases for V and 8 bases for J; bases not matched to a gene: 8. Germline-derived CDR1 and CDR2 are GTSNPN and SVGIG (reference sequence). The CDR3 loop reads CAGDTGDGYTF. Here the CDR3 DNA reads TGTGCCGGGGATACAGGGGACGGCTACACCTTC.

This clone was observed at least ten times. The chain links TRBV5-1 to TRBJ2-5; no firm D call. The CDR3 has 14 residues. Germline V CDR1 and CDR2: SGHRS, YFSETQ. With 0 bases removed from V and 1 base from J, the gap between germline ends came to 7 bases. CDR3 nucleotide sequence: TGCGCCAGCAGCTTGGGGACCCTCCAAGAGACCCAGTACTTC. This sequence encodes CASSLGTLQETQYF.

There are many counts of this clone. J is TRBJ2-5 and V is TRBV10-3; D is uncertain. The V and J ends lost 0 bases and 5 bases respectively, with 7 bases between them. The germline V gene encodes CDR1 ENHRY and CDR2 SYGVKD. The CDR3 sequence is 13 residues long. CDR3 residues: CAISESKIETQYF. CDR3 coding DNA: TGTGCCATCAGTGAGTCGAAAATTGAGACCCAGTACTTC.

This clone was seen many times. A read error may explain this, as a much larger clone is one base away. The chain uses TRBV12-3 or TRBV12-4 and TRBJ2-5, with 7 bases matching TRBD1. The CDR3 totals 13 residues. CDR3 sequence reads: CAGSSGTVETQYF. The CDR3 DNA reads TGTGCCGGCAGTTCCGGGACAGTAGAGACCCAGTACTTC.

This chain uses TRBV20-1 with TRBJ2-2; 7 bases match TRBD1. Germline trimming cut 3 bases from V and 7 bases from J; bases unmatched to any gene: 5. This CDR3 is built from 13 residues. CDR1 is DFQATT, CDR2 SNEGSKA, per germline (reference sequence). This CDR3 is CSASEGADGELFF. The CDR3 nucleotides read TGCAGTGCTAGCGAGGGGGCAGACGGGGAGCTGTTTTTT.

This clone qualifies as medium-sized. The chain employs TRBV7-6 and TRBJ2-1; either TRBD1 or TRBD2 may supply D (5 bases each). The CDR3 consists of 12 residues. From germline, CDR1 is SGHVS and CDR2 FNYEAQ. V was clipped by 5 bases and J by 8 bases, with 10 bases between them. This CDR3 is CASSPMGDEQFF. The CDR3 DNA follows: TGTGCCAGCAGCCCTATGGGGGATGAGCAGTTCTTC.

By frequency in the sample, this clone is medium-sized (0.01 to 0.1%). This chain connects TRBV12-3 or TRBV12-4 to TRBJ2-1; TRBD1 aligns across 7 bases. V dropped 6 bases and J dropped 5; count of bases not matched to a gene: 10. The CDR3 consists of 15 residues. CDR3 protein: CASRQRGTANNEQFF. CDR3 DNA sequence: TGTGCCAGCAGACAAAGGGGGACAGCAAACAATGAGCAGTTCTTC.

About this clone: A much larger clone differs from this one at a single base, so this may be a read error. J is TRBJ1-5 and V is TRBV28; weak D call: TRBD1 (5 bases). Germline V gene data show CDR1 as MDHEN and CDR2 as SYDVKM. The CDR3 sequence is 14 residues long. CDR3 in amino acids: CSSSFGASNQPQHF. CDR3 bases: TGTTCCAGCAGTTTCGGGGCTAGCAATCAGCCCCAGCATTTT.

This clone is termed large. The CDR3 DNA is TGTGCCAGCAGCCTACAGGGCGCGTATGGCTACACCTTC. This translates into CASSLQGAYGYTF. V and J are TRBV28 and TRBJ1-2; D is possibly TRBD1 (6 bases). CDR1 is MDHEN and CDR2 is SYDVKM in the germline V gene. The CDR3 runs to 13 residues. Trimming shortened V by 6 bases and J by 5 bases, and 13 bases separated the two germline ends.

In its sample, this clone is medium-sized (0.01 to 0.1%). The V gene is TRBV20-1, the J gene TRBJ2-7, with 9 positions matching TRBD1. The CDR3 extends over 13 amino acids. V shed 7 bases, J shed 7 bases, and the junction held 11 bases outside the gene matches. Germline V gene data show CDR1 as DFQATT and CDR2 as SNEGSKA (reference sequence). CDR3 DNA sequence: TGCAGTGGTAAGGGACAGGGCGACCGGGAGCAGTACTTC. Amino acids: CSGKGQGDREQYF.

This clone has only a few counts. The chain's CDR3 is CASSLRPGQGKETQYF. DNA for the CDR3: TGTGCCAGCAGTTTACGACCAGGACAGGGGAAAGAGACCCAGTACTTC. V and J are TRBV27 and TRBJ2-5; 9 bases map to TRBD1. V trimming: 2 bases; J trimming: 3 bases; junction bases outside the gene matches: 7. This CDR3 spans 16 amino acids. Germline CDR1 and CDR2: MNHEY and SMNVEV (reference sequence).

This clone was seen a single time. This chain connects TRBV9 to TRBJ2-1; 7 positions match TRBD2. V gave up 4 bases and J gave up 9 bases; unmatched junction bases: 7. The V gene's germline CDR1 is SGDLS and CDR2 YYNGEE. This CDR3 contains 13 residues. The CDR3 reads CASSPRPSGEQFF. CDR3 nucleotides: TGTGCCAGCAGCCCTCGGCCTAGCGGTGAGCAGTTCTTC.